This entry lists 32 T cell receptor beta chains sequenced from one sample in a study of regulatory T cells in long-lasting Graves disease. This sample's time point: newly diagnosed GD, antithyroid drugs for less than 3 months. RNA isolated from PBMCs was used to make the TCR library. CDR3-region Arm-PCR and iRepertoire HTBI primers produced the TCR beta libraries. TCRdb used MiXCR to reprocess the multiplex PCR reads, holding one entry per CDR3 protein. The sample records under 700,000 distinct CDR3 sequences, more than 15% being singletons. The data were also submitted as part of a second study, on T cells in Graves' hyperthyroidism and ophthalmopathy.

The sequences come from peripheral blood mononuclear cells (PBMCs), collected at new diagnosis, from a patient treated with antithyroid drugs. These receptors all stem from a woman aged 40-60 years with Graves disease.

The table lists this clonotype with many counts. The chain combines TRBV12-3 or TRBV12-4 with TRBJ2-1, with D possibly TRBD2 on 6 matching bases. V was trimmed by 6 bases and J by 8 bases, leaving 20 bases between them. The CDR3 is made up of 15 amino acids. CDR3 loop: CASSFWGASAYEQFF. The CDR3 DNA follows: TGTGCCAGCAGCTTTTGGGGAGCTAGCGCTTATGAGCAGTTCTTC.

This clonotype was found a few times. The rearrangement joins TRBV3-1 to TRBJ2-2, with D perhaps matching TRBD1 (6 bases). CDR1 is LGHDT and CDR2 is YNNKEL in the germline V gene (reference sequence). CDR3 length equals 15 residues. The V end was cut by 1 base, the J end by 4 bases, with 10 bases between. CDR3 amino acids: CASSQGTGFTGELFF. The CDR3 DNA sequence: TGTGCCAGCAGCCAAGGAACAGGGTTCACCGGGGAGCTGTTTTTT.

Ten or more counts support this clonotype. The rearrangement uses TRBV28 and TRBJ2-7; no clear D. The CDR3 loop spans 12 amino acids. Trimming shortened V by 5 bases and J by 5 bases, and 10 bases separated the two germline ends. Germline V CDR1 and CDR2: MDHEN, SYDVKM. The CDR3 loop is CASSTSRNEQYF. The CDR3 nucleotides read TGTGCCAGCAGTACGTCCAGGAACGAGCAGTACTTC.

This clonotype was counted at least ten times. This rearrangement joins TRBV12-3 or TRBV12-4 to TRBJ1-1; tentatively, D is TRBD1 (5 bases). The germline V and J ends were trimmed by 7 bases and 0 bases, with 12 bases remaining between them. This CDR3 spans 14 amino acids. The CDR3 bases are TGTGCCAGCACCCAGGGACTTATGAACACTGAAGCTTTCTTT. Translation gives CASTQGLMNTEAFF.

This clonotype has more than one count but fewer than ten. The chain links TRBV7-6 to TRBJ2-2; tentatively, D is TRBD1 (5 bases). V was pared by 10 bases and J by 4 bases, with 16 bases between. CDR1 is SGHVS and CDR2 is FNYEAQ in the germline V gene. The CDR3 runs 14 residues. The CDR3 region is CATQGLPSTGELFF. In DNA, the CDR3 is TGTGCCACCCAGGGCCTACCCTCCACCGGGGAGCTGTTTTTT.

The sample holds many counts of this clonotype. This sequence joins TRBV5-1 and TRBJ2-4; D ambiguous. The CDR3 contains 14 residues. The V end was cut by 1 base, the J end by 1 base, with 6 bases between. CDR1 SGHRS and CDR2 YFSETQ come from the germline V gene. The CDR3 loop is CASSLTMAKNIQYF. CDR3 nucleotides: TGCGCCAGCAGCTTGACCATGGCCAAAAACATTCAGTACTTC.

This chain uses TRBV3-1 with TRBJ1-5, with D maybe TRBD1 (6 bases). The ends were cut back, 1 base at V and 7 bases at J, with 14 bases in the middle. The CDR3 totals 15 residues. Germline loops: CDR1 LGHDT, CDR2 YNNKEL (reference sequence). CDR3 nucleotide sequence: TGTGCCAGCAGCCAAGGGGGGCCCCTTGGGCAGCCCCAGCATTTT. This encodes CASSQGGPLGQPQHF. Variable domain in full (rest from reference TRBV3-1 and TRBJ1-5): DTAVSQTPKYLVTQMGNDKSIKCEQNLGHDTMYWYKQDSKKFLKIMFSYNNKELIINETVPNRFSPKSPDKAHLNLHINSLELGDSAVYFCASSQGGPLGQPQHFGDGTRLSIL.

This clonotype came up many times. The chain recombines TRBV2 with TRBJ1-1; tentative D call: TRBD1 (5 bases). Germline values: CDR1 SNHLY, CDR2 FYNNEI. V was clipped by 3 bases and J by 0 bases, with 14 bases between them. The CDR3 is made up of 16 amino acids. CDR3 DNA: TGTGCCAGCAGTGATAGGCCAGGGTCCGTGAACACTGAAGCTTTCTTT. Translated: CASSDRPGSVNTEAFF.

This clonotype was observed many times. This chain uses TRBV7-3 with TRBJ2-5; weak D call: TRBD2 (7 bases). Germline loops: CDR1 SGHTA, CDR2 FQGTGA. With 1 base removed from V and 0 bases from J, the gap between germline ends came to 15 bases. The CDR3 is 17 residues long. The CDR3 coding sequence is TGTGCCAGCAGCTTAAATGGGGGGGGCCTGTACCAAGAGACCCAGTACTTC. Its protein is CASSLNGGGLYQETQYF.

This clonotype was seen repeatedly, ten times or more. The CDR3 protein is CASSFGGADTQYF. The CDR3 DNA follows: TGTGCCAGCAGTTTTGGGGGGGCAGATACGCAGTATTTT. The chain couples TRBV3-1 to TRBJ2-3; 7 bases map to TRBD2. This CDR3 contains 13 residues. Trimming took 6 bases from V and 4 from J; bases not matched to a gene: 4. Germline lookup yields CDR1 LGHDT and CDR2 YNNKEL (reference sequence).

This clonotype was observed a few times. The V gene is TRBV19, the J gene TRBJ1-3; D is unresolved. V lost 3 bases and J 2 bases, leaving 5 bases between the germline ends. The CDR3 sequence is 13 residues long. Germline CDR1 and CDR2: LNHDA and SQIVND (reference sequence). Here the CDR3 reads CASSIRAGNTIYF. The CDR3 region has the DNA TGTGCCAGTAGTATTCGAGCTGGAAACACCATATATTTT.

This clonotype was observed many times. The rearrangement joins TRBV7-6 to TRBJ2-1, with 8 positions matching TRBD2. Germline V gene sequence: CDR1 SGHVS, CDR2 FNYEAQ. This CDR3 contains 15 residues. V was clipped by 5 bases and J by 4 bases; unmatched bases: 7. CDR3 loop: CASSPGGGKYNEQFF. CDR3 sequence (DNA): TGTGCCAGCAGCCCGGGAGGGGGGAAGTACAATGAGCAGTTCTTC. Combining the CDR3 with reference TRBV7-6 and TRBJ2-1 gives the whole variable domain GAGVSQSPRYKVTKRGQDVALRCDPISGHVSLYWYRQALGQGPEFLTYFNYEAQQDKSGLPNDRFSAERPEGSISTLTIQRTEQRDSAMYRCASSPGGGKYNEQFFGPGTRLTVL.

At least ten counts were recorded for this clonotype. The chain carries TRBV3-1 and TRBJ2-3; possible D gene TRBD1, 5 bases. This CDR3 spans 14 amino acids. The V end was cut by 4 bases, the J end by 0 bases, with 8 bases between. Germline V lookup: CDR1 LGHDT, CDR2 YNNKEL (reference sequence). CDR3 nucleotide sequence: TGTGCCAGCAGCCCAGGGCCTAGCACAGATACGCAGTATTTT. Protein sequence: CASSPGPSTDTQYF.

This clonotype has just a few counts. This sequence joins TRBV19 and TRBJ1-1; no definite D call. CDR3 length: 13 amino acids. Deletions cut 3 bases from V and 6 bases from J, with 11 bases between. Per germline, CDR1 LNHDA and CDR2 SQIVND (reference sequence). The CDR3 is CASSMMGSPEAFF. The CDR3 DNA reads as TGTGCCAGTAGTATGATGGGTAGTCCTGAAGCTTTCTTT.

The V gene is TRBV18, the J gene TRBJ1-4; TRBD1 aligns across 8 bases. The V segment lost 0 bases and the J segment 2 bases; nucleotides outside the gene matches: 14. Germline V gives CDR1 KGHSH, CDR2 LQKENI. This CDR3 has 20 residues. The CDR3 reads CASSPPTGTGGMWTNEKLFF. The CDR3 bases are TGTGCCAGCTCACCACCGACCGGGACAGGAGGGATGTGGACTAATGAAAAACTGTTTTTT.

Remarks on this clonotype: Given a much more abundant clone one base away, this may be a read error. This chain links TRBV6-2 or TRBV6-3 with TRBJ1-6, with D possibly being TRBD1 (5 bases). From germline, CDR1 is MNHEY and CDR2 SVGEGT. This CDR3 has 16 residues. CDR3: CASSYGGSSHNSPLHF. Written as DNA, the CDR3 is TGTGCCAGCAGTTACGGGGGAAGCTCCCATAATTCACCCCTCCACTTT.

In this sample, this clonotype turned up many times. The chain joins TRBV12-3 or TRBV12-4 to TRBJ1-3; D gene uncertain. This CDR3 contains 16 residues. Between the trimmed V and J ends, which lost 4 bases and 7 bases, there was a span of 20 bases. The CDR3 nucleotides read TGTGCCAGCAGTTCCCCAGAGAGGGCTCCGGGGAACACCATATATTTT. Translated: CASSSPERAPGNTIYF.

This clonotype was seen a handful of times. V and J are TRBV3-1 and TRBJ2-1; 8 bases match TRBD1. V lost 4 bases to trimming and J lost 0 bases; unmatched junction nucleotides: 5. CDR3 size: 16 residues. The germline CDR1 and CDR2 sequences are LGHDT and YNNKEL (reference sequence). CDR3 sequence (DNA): TGTGCCAGCAGCCCTCGGACAGGGAGCTCCTACAATGAGCAGTTCTTC. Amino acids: CASSPRTGSSYNEQFF.

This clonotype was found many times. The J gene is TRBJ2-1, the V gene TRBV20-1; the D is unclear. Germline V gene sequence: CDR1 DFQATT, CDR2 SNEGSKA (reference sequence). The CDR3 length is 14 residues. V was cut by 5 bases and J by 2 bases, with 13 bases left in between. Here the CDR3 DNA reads TGCAGTGCTCCCCGGACGGTCCCCTACAATGAGCAGTTCTTC. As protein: CSAPRTVPYNEQFF.

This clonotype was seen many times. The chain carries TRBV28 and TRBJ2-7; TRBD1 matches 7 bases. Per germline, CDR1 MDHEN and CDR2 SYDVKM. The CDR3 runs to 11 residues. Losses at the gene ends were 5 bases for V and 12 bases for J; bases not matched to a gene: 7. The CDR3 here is CASSALGQPYF. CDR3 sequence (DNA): TGTGCCAGCAGTGCATTGGGACAGCCGTACTTC.

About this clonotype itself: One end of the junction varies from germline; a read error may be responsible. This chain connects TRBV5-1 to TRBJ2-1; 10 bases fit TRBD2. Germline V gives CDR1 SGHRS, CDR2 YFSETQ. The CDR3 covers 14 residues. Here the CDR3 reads CASSPTSSGGRAVF. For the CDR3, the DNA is TGCGCCAGCAGCCCTACCTCTAGCGGGGGTAGAGCGGTCTTC.

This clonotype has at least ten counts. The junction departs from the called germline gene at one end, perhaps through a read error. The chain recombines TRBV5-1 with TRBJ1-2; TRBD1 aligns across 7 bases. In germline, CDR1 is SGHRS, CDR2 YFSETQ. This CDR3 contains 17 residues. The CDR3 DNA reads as TGTGCCAGCAGCCCCGTTGGGAGAGACAGGGAGAACTATGGCTACACCTTC. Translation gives CASSPVGRDRENYGYTF. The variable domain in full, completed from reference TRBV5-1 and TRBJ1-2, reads KAGVTQTPRYLIKTRGQQVTLSCSPISGHRSVSWYQQTPGQGLQFLFEYFSETQRNKGNFPGRFSGRQFSNSRSEMNVSTLELGDSALYLCASSPVGRDRENYGYTFGSGTRLTVV.

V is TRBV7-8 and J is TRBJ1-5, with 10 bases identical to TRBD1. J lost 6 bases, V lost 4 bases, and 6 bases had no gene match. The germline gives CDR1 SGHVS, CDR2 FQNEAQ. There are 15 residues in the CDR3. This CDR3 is CASSWGQGLLQPQHF. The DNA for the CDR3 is TGTGCCAGCAGCTGGGGACAGGGGTTGCTTCAGCCCCAGCATTTT. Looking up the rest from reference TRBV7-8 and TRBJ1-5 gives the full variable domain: GAGVSQSPRYKVAKRGQDVALRCDPISGHVSLFWYQQALGQGPEFLTYFQNEAQLDKSGLPSDRFFAERPEGSVSTLKIQRTQQEDSAVYLCASSWGQGLLQPQHFGDGTRLSIL.

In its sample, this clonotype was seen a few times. In DNA, the CDR3 is TGTGCCAGCAGCCCACAGGGTACCCTCAATGAGCAGTTCTTC. Translated, it gives CASSPQGTLNEQFF. This rearrangement joins TRBV7-9 to TRBJ2-1; weak D call: TRBD1 (6 bases). The CDR3 extends over 14 amino acids. V was clipped by 5 bases and J by 6 bases, with 14 bases between them. CDR1 is SEHNR and CDR2 is FQNEAQ in the germline V gene (reference sequence).

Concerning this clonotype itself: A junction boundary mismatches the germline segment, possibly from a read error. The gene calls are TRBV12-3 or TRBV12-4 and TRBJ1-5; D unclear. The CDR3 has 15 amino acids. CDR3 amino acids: CASTLEGAGNQPQHF. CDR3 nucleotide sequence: TGTGCCAGCACTTTAGAGGGCGCGGGCAATCAGCCCCAGCATTTT.

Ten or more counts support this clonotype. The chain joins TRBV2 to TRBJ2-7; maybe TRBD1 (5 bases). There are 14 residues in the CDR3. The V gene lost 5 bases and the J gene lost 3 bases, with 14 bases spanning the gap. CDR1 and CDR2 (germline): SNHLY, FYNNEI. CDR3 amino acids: CASSPDRALYEQYF. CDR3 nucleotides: TGTGCCAGCAGTCCCGACAGAGCCCTCTACGAGCAGTACTTC.

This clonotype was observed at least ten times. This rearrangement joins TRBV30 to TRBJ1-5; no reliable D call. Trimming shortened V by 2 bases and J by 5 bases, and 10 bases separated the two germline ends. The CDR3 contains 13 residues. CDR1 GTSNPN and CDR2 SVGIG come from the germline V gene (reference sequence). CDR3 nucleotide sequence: TGTGCCTGGAGTTCCACCAGTTATCAGCCCCAGCATTTT. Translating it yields CAWSSTSYQPQHF.

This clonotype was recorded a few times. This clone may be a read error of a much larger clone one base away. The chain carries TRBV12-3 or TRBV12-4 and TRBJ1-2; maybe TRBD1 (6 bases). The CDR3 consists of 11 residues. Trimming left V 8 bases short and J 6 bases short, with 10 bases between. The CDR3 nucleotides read TGTGCCAGCCAGGGGAGGGATGGCTACACCTTC. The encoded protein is CASQGRDGYTF.

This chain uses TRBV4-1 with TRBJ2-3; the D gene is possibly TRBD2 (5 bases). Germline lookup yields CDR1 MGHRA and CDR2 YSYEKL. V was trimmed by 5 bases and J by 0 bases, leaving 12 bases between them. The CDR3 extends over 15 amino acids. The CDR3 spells CASSRLYPSTDTQYF. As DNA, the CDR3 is TGCGCCAGCAGCAGACTATATCCTAGCACAGATACGCAGTATTTT.

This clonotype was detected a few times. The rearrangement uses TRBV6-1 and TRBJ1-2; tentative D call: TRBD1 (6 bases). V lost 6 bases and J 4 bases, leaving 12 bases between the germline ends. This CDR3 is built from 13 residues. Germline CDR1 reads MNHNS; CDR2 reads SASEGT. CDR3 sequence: CASSRGQLYGYTF. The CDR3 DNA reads TGTGCCAGCAGCCGAGGACAGCTCTATGGCTACACCTTC.

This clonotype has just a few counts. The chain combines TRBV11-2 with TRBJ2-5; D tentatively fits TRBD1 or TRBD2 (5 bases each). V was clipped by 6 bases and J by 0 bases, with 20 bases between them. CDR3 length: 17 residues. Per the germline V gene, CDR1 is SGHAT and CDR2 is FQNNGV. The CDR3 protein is CASRLDYAGKYQETQYF. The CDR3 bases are TGTGCCAGCAGACTAGATTACGCAGGGAAGTACCAAGAGACCCAGTACTTC.

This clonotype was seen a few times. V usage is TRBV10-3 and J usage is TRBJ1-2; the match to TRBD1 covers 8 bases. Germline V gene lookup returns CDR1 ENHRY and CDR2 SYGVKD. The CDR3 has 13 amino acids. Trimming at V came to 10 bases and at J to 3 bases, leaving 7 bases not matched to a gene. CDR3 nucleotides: TGTGCCACCAAGACAGGGGAAGACTATGGCTACACCTTC. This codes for CATKTGEDYGYTF.